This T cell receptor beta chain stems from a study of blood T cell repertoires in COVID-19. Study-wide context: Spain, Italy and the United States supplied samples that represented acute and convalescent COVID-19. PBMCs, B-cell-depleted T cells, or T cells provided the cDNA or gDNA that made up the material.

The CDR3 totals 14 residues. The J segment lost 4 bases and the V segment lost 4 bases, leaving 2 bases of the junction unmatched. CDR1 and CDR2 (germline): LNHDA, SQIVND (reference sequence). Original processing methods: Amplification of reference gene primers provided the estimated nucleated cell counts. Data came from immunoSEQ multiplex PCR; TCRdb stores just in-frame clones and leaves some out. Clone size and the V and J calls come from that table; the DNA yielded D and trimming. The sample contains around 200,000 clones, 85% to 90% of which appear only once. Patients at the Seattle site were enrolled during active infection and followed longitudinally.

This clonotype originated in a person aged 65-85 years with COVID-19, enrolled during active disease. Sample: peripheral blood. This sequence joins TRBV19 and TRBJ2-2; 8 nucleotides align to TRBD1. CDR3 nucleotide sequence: TGTGCCAGTAGTACGACAGGGGCCACCGGGGAGCTGTTTTTT. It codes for CASSTTGATGELFF.